The 26 T cell receptor beta chains reported below all come from one sample, sequenced in a study of shared clonotypes between healthy human individuals. CD8 cells classed as naive were CD45RO-negative and positively selected for CCR7, excluding terminally differentiated effector memory CD45RA+ cells. Sequencing used immunoSEQ multiplex PCR; TCRdb keeps in-frame clones, though not all of them. Found here are over 2 million clones, roughly 95% of them singletons; the top ten hold about 1.1%. Sequenced input: naive CD8+ T cells sorted from blood. The receptors shown here come from a man between 18 and 29 years old in good health.

This sequence joins TRBV7-9 and TRBJ2-1; D unclear. The CDR3 is 14 amino acids. Germline values: CDR1 SEHNR, CDR2 FQNEAQ (reference sequence). Between the trimmed V and J ends, which lost 1 base and 6 bases, there was a span of 10 bases. The CDR3 sequence: CASSLVTDVNEQFF. CDR3 DNA sequence: TGTGCCAGCAGCTTAGTAACGGATGTCAATGAGCAGTTCTTC.

V usage is TRBV7-9 and J usage is TRBJ1-4; D gene ambiguous. Germline assignment: CDR1 SEHNR and CDR2 FQNEAQ (reference sequence). This CDR3 comprises 14 residues. Trimming removed 1 base at V and 8 bases at J, with 11 bases between. The CDR3 is CASSLVPGLEKLFF. CDR3 in DNA: TGTGCCAGCAGCTTAGTCCCAGGTTTGGAAAAACTGTTTTTT.

The CDR3 is CASSLGSGTAYEQYF. CDR3 DNA sequence: TGTGCCAGCAGCTTGGGATCGGGGACGGCCTACGAGCAGTACTTC. The chain has TRBV5-4 and TRBJ2-7, with D perhaps matching TRBD1 or TRBD2 (5 bases each). Germline V CDR1 and CDR2: SGHNT, YYREEE (reference sequence). This CDR3 contains 15 residues. Deletions cut 0 bases from V and 2 bases from J, with 12 bases between.

The chain joins TRBV28 to TRBJ2-7, with 9 nucleotides matching TRBD1. The CDR3 runs to 15 residues. Germline V lookup: CDR1 MDHEN, CDR2 SYDVKM. After removal of 6 bases from V and 0 bases from J, the junction contained 6 bases not matched to a gene. The CDR3 is CASRETGGPSYEQYF. The CDR3 nucleotides are TGTGCCAGCAGGGAGACAGGGGGTCCCTCCTACGAGCAGTACTTC.

V is TRBV4-3 and J is TRBJ2-2; TRBD1 matches at 7 bases. This CDR3 spans 14 amino acids. Unmatched junction bases numbered 3, after V lost 1 base and J lost 7 bases. Germline loops: CDR1 LGHNA, CDR2 YSLEER. The CDR3 DNA sequence: TGCGCCAGCAGCCAAGTACAGGGGAACGGGGAGCTGTTTTTT. Translated: CASSQVQGNGELFF.

The chain recombines TRBV15 with TRBJ1-5; weak D call: TRBD1 (6 bases). Germline V gives CDR1 LNHNV, CDR2 YYDKDF (reference sequence). This CDR3 is built from 13 residues. V gave up 1 base and J gave up 6 bases, with 7 bases separating them. The CDR3 nucleotides are TGTGCCACCAGCAGAGGAGGGGGTCAGCCCCAGCATTTT. Residues: CATSRGGGQPQHF.

This clone showed up just a few times. The rearrangement joins TRBV9 to TRBJ2-2; the D gene could be TRBD1 or TRBD2 (6 bases each). The CDR3 contains 17 residues. V lost 4 bases and J 2 bases, leaving 18 bases between the germline ends. Germline values: CDR1 SGDLS, CDR2 YYNGEE. The CDR3 region is CASSSRGLGQNTGELFF. The CDR3 DNA sequence: TGTGCCAGCAGCAGTAGGGGACTGGGACAAAACACCGGGGAGCTGTTTTTT.

This clone was detected only a few times. This rearrangement joins TRBV6-1 to TRBJ1-5, with D hard to call. The germline V and J ends were trimmed by 2 bases and 6 bases, with 5 bases remaining between them. CDR1 MNHNS and CDR2 SASEGT come from the germline V gene. The CDR3 runs to 12 residues. The CDR3, as DNA: TGTGCCAGCAGTGAATCTGGTCAGCCCCAGCATTTT. As protein: CASSESGQPQHF.

The V and J genes are TRBV29-1 and TRBJ2-2; D is unresolved. The CDR3 extends over 14 amino acids. Germline lookup yields CDR1 SQVTM and CDR2 ANQGSEA. V was cut by 2 bases and J by 0 bases, with 7 bases left in between. The CDR3 nucleotides are TGCAGCGTTGAAAACAACTCGAACACCGGGGAGCTGTTTTTT. Amino acid sequence: CSVENNSNTGELFF.

This clone was seen only once. The same CDR3 also results from other DNA sequences found in this sample. The rearrangement uses TRBV29-1 and TRBJ2-7; tentatively, D is TRBD1 (6 bases). V shed 6 bases and J shed 2 bases, with 14 bases lying between them. Germline loops: CDR1 SQVTM, CDR2 ANQGSEA. The CDR3 is 13 residues long. The CDR3 DNA follows: TGCAGCGTGGCCGGGACATCAACCTACGAGCAGTACTTC. This encodes CSVAGTSTYEQYF.

The CDR3: CASSQGLQGVNTGELFF. CDR3 coding DNA: TGTGCCAGCAGCCAAGGTCTCCAGGGGGTAAACACCGGGGAGCTGTTTTTT. The chain combines TRBV14 with TRBJ2-2; 7 bases match TRBD1. Unmatched junction bases numbered 7, after V lost 1 base and J lost 2 bases. The germline V gene has CDR1 SGHDN and CDR2 FVKESK. The CDR3 loop spans 17 amino acids.

The chain couples TRBV4-1 to TRBJ2-1; 9 nucleotides align to TRBD2. The V and J ends lost 4 bases and 4 bases, in that order; junction bases with no gene match: 8. The CDR3 consists of 16 residues. CDR1 is MGHRA, CDR2 YSYEKL, per germline. CDR3 coding DNA: TGCGCCAGCAGCCGTAAAGCGGGAGGAACGTACAATGAGCAGTTCTTC. It specifies CASSRKAGGTYNEQFF.

This chain links TRBV11-2 with TRBJ2-3; maybe TRBD2 (6 bases). There are 14 residues in the CDR3. Germline V gene data show CDR1 as SGHAT and CDR2 as FQNNGV. Trimming cost V 5 bases and J 1 base, with 10 bases left between them. CDR3 loop: CASSRPGGTDTQYF. In DNA, the CDR3 is TGTGCCAGCAGCCGCCCGGGGGGCACAGATACGCAGTATTTT.

The V call is TRBV7-8, the J call TRBJ2-2; D remains unclear. Germline lookup yields CDR1 SGHVS and CDR2 FQNEAQ. This CDR3 is built from 15 residues. Trimming shortened V by 6 bases and J by 0 bases, and 11 bases separated the two germline ends. The CDR3 here is CASSTRAANTGELFF. CDR3 coding DNA: TGTGCCAGCAGTACTCGGGCCGCGAACACCGGGGAGCTGTTTTTT.

A word on this clone: This CDR3 is also generated by other DNA sequences in the sample. The rearrangement uses TRBV11-2 and TRBJ2-7; 7 bases line up with TRBD1. Germline CDR1 and CDR2: SGHAT and FQNNGV. The CDR3 covers 15 residues. The ends lost 5 bases at V and 0 bases at J; junction bases unmatched: 7. The DNA of the CDR3 is TGTGCCAGCAGCCTGGGGACAGCGAGCTCCTACGAGCAGTACTTC. Translating gives CASSLGTASSYEQYF.

This sequence joins TRBV6-5 and TRBJ1-1, with D possibly TRBD1 on 5 matching bases. The length of the CDR3 is 14 residues. V was cut by 5 bases and J by 1 base, with 11 bases left in between. CDR1 is MNHEY and CDR2 is SVGAGI in the germline V gene. In DNA, the CDR3 is TGTGCCAGCAGTGAGGACACCTGGAACACTGAAGCTTTCTTT. It translates to CASSEDTWNTEAFF.

The J gene is TRBJ1-2, the V gene TRBV30; no clear D. Germline V gene data show CDR1 as GTSNPN and CDR2 as SVGIG (reference sequence). The CDR3 totals 13 residues. V was clipped by 1 base and J by 3 bases, with 9 bases between them. In DNA, the CDR3 is TGTGCCTGGAGTGAACTGACGGACTATGGCTACACCTTC. The encoded protein is CAWSELTDYGYTF. The variable domain in full, with the rest retrieved from reference TRBV30 and TRBJ1-2, is SQTIHQWPATLVQPVGSPLSLECTVEGTSNPNLYWYRQAAGRGLQLLFYSVGIGQISSEVPQNLSASRPQDRQFILSSKKLLLSDSGFYLCAWSELTDYGYTFGSGTRLTVV.

The rearrangement links TRBV18 to TRBJ1-3; D is perhaps TRBD1 (5 bases). The CDR3 is 16 residues long. Germline lookup yields CDR1 KGHSH and CDR2 LQKENI. V gave up 0 bases and J gave up 0 bases, with 9 bases separating them. The CDR3 DNA follows: TGTGCCAGCTCACCACCGGTGGGGGGCTCTGGAAACACCATATATTTT. Translating it yields CASSPPVGGSGNTIYF.

J is TRBJ2-7 and V is TRBV9; maybe TRBD1 (6 bases). The V end lost 3 bases, the J end lost 3 bases, and 10 bases lay between the germline ends. The CDR3 has 13 amino acids. CDR1 and CDR2 (germline): SGDLS, YYNGEE. The CDR3: CASSEGDGYEQYF. DNA for the CDR3: TGTGCCAGCAGCGAGGGGGACGGCTACGAGCAGTACTTC.

Note on this clone: Distinct nucleotide sequences in the sample also encode this CDR3. The chain has TRBV27 and TRBJ1-1; D is possibly TRBD1 (6 bases). Germline lookup yields CDR1 MNHEY and CDR2 SMNVEV (reference sequence). Between the trimmed V and J ends, which lost 3 bases and 1 base, there was a span of 9 bases. This CDR3 is 14 amino acids long. Here the CDR3 reads CASSFRGANTEAFF. The CDR3, as DNA: TGTGCCAGCAGTTTTCGGGGGGCGAACACTGAAGCTTTCTTT.

V is TRBV16 and J is TRBJ2-5; D gene unclear. The CDR3 runs to 15 residues. CDR1 KGHSY and CDR2 FQNENV come from the germline V gene. Trimming pared 3 bases from V and 3 bases from J, leaving 14 bases between. CDR3 sequence (DNA): TGTGCCAGCAGCCACCCGGGTTCGATTAAAGAGACCCAGTACTTC. Protein: CASSHPGSIKETQYF.

The chain combines TRBV7-8 with TRBJ2-1, with TRBD2 matching 8 bases. This CDR3 spans 17 amino acids. V lost 1 base and J lost 1; bases outside the gene matches: 6. CDR1 and CDR2 (germline): SGHVS, FQNEAQ. The CDR3 nucleotides are TGTGCCAGCAGCTTAGTTAGAGCGGGAGAGTCCTACAATGAGCAGTTCTTC. Translation gives CASSLVRAGESYNEQFF.

The gene calls are TRBV5-6 and TRBJ2-2; no clear D gene. Germline V gives CDR1 SGHDT, CDR2 YYEEEE. This CDR3 has 16 amino acids. V was cut by 0 bases and J by 5 bases, with 14 bases left in between. This chain's CDR3 is CASSLAVEAATGELFF. For the CDR3, the DNA is TGTGCCAGCAGCTTGGCGGTAGAGGCAGCTACCGGGGAGCTGTTTTTT.

This sequence joins TRBV4-3 and TRBJ1-1; D unclear. Germline assignment: CDR1 LGHNA and CDR2 YSLEER. The CDR3 has 15 residues. V dropped 0 bases and J dropped 2 bases, with 10 bases sitting between them. DNA of the CDR3: TGCGCCAGCAGCCAAGATGAAGGGCAAAACACTGAAGCTTTCTTT. As protein: CASSQDEGQNTEAFF.

This chain uses TRBV18 with TRBJ1-1; D unclear. The CDR3 length is 15 residues. Trimming took 1 base from V and 1 from J, leaving 10 bases between them. Germline CDR1 KGHSH, CDR2 LQKENI. CDR3 amino acids: CASSPQEATNTEAFF. In nucleotides, the CDR3 is TGTGCCAGCTCACCACAGGAGGCCACGAACACTGAAGCTTTCTTT.

V usage is TRBV13 and J usage is TRBJ1-4; D not certain. The CDR3 has 13 amino acids. The V end lost 2 bases, the J end lost 6 bases, and 7 bases lay between the germline ends. Germline-derived CDR1 and CDR2 are PRHDT and FYEKMQ (reference sequence). DNA for the CDR3: TGTGCCAGCAGCTTATCTGGTCATGAAAAACTGTTTTTT. Its translation: CASSLSGHEKLFF.